Each of the 20 T cell receptor beta chains below was sequenced from the same sample in a study of T cell responses to AZD1222 COVID-19 vaccine. Here immunoSEQ multiplex PCR was the method, and the copy in TCRdb shows in-frame clones only, minus some. This sample has some 140,000 clones, with roughly 90% found just once. The sequencing used peripheral blood, collected on day 0 of MenACWY control vaccination. These receptors all come from an adult in good health.

This chain joins TRBV7-9 and TRBJ1-2, with D unresolved. Trimming stripped 1 base from V and 7 bases from J, with 13 bases between. CDR1 SEHNR and CDR2 FQNEAQ come from the germline V gene (reference sequence). This CDR3 has 14 residues. The CDR3: CASSLGDHGGGYTF. In nucleotides, the CDR3 is TGTGCCAGCAGCTTAGGAGACCATGGCGGTGGCTACACCTTC.

This clone has more than one count but fewer than ten. The rearrangement links TRBV11-3 to TRBJ2-1; TRBD2 aligns across 8 bases. V shed 0 bases and J 6 bases; nucleotides not matched to a gene: 1. Germline V gene lookup returns CDR1 SGHNT and CDR2 YENEEA. This CDR3 has 14 amino acids. The CDR3 DNA is TGTGCCAGCAGCTTAGACGCGGGGGGCAATGAGCAGTTCTTC. This encodes CASSLDAGGNEQFF.

The gene calls are TRBV28 and TRBJ1-3; D call uncertain. The CDR3 spans 14 residues. V lost 7 bases and J 0 bases, leaving 10 bases between the germline ends. Germline CDR1 and CDR2: MDHEN and SYDVKM. DNA of the CDR3: TGTGCCAGCACGACGGCTGGCTCTGGAAACACCATATATTTT. Its translation: CASTTAGSGNTIYF.

CDR3 region: CASSPAGQRNYGYTF. The CDR3 DNA reads as TGTGCCAGCAGCCCCGCGGGACAGAGGAACTATGGCTACACCTTC. The rearrangement joins TRBV7-2 to TRBJ1-2, with 7 bases aligning to TRBD1. CDR1 SGHTA and CDR2 FQGNSA come from the germline V gene. Unmatched junction bases numbered 8, after V lost 5 bases and J lost 2 bases. The CDR3 sequence is 15 residues long.

The rearrangement joins TRBV5-1 to TRBJ2-2, with unresolved D. This CDR3 spans 14 amino acids. V was clipped by 3 bases and J by 4 bases, with 10 bases between them. CDR1 is SGHRS and CDR2 is YFSETQ in the germline V gene. Written as DNA, the CDR3 is TGCGCCAGCAGCTACCCCACCTTCACCGGGGAGCTGTTTTTT. Its translation: CASSYPTFTGELFF.

Only one count was recorded for this clone. The chain uses TRBV3-1 (or the pseudogene TRBV3-2) and TRBJ2-3; the match to TRBD2 covers 8 bases. The germline gives CDR1 LGHDT, CDR2 YNNKEL (reference sequence). The CDR3 runs to 14 residues. The V and J ends lost 2 bases and 3 bases, in that order; junction bases with no gene match: 1. CDR3 coding DNA: TGTGCCAGCAGCCAATTAGCGGGGACAGATACGCAGTATTTT. Translated, it gives CASSQLAGTDTQYF.

This clone has a handful of counts. The J gene is TRBJ2-3, the V gene TRBV7-2; a weak D match, TRBD1 (5 bases). This CDR3 is 15 amino acids long. Germline CDR1 reads SGHTA; CDR2 reads FQGNSA. With 4 bases removed from V and 0 bases from J, the gap between germline ends came to 11 bases. The CDR3 DNA reads as TGTGCCAGCAGCTCATTGGGGCGTAGCACAGATACGCAGTATTTT. Translated, it gives CASSSLGRSTDTQYF.

The chain recombines TRBV19 with TRBJ2-2, with 10 bases lining up with TRBD1. Germline-derived CDR1 and CDR2 are LNHDA and SQIVND (reference sequence). V lost 7 bases and J lost 6; bases outside the gene matches: 11. The CDR3 runs to 16 residues. In DNA, the CDR3 is TGTGCCAGTACCACCCTTGCTGGGACAGGGGCCGGGGAGCTGTTTTTT. Residues: CASTTLAGTGAGELFF. The full variable domain, with the rest looked up from reference TRBV19 and TRBJ2-2, is DGGITQSPKYLFRKEGQNVTLSCEQNLNHDAMYWYRQDPGQGLRLIYYSQIVNDFQKGDIAEGYSVSREKKESFPLTVTSAQKNPTAFYLCASTTLAGTGAGELFFGEGSRLTVL.

V is TRBV14 and J is TRBJ1-3; a weak D match, TRBD1 (6 bases). Trimming took off 4 bases at V and 4 bases at J, with 17 bases between the two ends. The CDR3 has 16 amino acids. Germline V gene lookup returns CDR1 SGHDN and CDR2 FVKESK. CDR3 residues: CASSREGGLIGNTIYF. The CDR3 DNA follows: TGTGCCAGCAGCCGGGAAGGGGGACTGATCGGAAACACCATATATTTT. The full variable domain, completed using reference TRBV14 and TRBJ1-3, is EAGVTQFPSHSVIEKGQTVTLRCDPISGHDNLYWYRRVMGKEIKFLLHFVKESKQDESGMPNNRFLAERTGGTYSTLKVQPAELEDSGVYFCASSREGGLIGNTIYFGEGSWLTVV.

A word on this clone: Other DNA sequences in this specimen translate into the identical CDR3. This chain links TRBV19 with TRBJ1-5; unclear D gene. Germline V gene sequence: CDR1 LNHDA, CDR2 SQIVND (reference sequence). Trimming cost V 3 bases and J 0 bases, with 9 bases left between them. The CDR3 covers 15 residues. The CDR3 sequence is CASSMGRNSNQPQHF. In nucleotides, the CDR3 is TGTGCCAGTAGTATGGGTCGTAATAGCAATCAGCCCCAGCATTTT.

CDR3 loop: CASSLEPTGGELFF. CDR3 DNA sequence: TGTGCCAGCAGCTTGGAACCGACGGGGGGGGAGCTGTTTTTT. The rearrangement uses TRBV5-4 and TRBJ2-2; a weak D match, TRBD2 (5 bases). Trimming took 0 bases from V and 8 from J, leaving 11 bases between them. This CDR3 region has 14 residues. Germline values: CDR1 SGHNT, CDR2 YYREEE (reference sequence).

The rearrangement links TRBV19 to TRBJ2-7; D gene ambiguous. The CDR3 spans 13 residues. V was trimmed by 0 bases and J by 4 bases, leaving 7 bases between them. Germline loops: CDR1 LNHDA, CDR2 SQIVND (reference sequence). The CDR3 here is CASSIDLGYEQYF. CDR3 sequence (DNA): TGTGCCAGTAGTATAGATCTAGGGTACGAGCAGTACTTC.

This sequence joins TRBV23-1 and TRBJ2-7, with D perhaps matching TRBD2 (6 bases). TRBV23-1 is an ORF, with its function uncertain. V was shortened by 0 bases and J by 7 bases, with 16 bases between the two germline ends. The length of the CDR3 is 15 residues. CDR3 region: CASSQSAGPREEQYV. As DNA, the CDR3 is TGCGCCAGCAGTCAATCGGCGGGACCTCGGGAGGAGCAGTACGTC.

The chain employs TRBV6-5 and TRBJ1-1; a possible D gene is TRBD1 (5 bases). The V and J ends lost 0 bases and 5 bases respectively, with 13 bases between them. The CDR3 has 15 residues. Germline values: CDR1 MNHEY, CDR2 SVGAGI. CDR3 sequence reads: CASSYSSGGRTEAFF. CDR3 coding DNA: TGTGCCAGCAGTTACTCGAGTGGGGGTCGTACTGAAGCTTTCTTT.

The V call is TRBV11-3, the J call TRBJ2-7, with D possibly matching TRBD2 (5 bases). V lost 2 bases to trimming and J lost 7 bases, with 6 bases between them. CDR3 size: 11 residues. The V gene's germline CDR1 is SGHNT and CDR2 YENEEA. The CDR3 sequence is CASSLREEQYF. The CDR3 region has the DNA TGTGCCAGCAGCTTAAGGGAGGAGCAGTACTTC.

This clone has a single count. The rearrangement uses TRBV7-3 and TRBJ2-7; 7 bases align to TRBD2. CDR1 SGHTA and CDR2 FQGTGA come from the germline V gene. The junction had 2 bases not matched to a gene; V was cut back by 6 bases and J by 3 bases. CDR3 size: 12 residues. DNA for the CDR3: TGTGCCAGCAGTCCGGGGGGCTACGAGCAGTACTTC. It yields the protein CASSPGGYEQYF.

The chain uses TRBV7-8 and TRBJ1-5; D gene ambiguous. The CDR3 consists of 16 residues. Germline V CDR1 and CDR2: SGHVS, FQNEAQ. V lost 1 base to trimming and J lost 3 bases, with 13 bases between them. The CDR3 bases are TGTGCCAGCAGCTTAGAATCCAGTCGCCTCAATCAGCCCCAGCATTTT. This codes for CASSLESSRLNQPQHF.

V is TRBV5-6 and J is TRBJ2-7, with D possibly called TRBD1 or TRBD2 (5 bases each). Germline assignment: CDR1 SGHDT and CDR2 YYEEEE. The CDR3 is made up of 15 amino acids. In DNA form, the CDR3 reads TGTGCCAGCACATTAACCTCTTATCGCACCCGGGGCGGGTCGGTC. Residues: CASTLTSYRTRGGSV.

The chain uses TRBV5-1 and TRBJ1-2; D is uncertain. In germline, CDR1 is SGHRS, CDR2 YFSETQ. The CDR3 runs to 15 residues. Trimming cost V 4 bases and J 4 bases, with 17 bases left between them. CDR3 protein: CASSPPNGVGYGYTF. CDR3 nucleotide sequence: TGCGCCAGCAGCCCCCCGAATGGGGTCGGCTATGGCTACACCTTC.

This chain joins TRBV27 and TRBJ1-6; possibly TRBD1 for D (6 bases). This CDR3 has 15 amino acids. V was pared by 3 bases and J by 4 bases, with 10 bases between. CDR1 and CDR2 (germline): MNHEY, SMNVEV (reference sequence). CDR3 in amino acids: CASSLEGVYNSPLHF. CDR3 coding DNA: TGTGCCAGCAGTTTGGAGGGGGTGTATAATTCACCCCTCCACTTT.